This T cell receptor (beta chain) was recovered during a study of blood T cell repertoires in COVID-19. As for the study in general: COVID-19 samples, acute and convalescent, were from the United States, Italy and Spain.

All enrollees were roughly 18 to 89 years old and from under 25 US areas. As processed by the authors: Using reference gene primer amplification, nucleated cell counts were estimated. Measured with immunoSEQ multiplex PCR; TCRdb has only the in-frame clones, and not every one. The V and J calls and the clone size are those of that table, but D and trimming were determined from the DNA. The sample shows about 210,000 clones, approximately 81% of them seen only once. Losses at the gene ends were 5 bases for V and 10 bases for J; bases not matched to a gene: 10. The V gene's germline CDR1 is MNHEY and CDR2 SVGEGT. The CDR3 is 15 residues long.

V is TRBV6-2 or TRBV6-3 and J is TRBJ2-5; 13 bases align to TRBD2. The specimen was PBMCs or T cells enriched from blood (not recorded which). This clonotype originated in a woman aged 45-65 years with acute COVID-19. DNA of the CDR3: TGTGCCAGCAGTCACGCCGACCGACTAGCGGGGGGCCAGTACTTC. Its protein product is CASSHADRLAGGQYF.